This T cell receptor beta chain is from a study of T cell responses to AZD1222 COVID-19 vaccine. Remarks on this clone: The antigen remains undetermined.

Germline V gene data show CDR1 as SGHDN and CDR2 as FVKESK. Trimming removed 7 bases from V and 4 bases from J; junction bases left unmatched: 10. The CDR3 has 14 amino acids. Study results and limitations: Spike-specific TCRs gained breadth and depth after people received two AZD1222 doses. The peak T cell response came first, and repertoires were sampled only after it. Donors in the cohort were predominantly white British and more often female, and clonal diversity was possibly underestimated. Seropositive AZD1222 recipients at baseline numbered only 5 or 6.

Data came from immunoSEQ multiplex PCR; TCRdb stores just in-frame clones and leaves some out. This table has about 140,000 clones, roughly 90% appearing once. This chain links TRBV14 with TRBJ2-7; TRBD1 aligns across 7 bases. Sequencing was performed on peripheral blood, taken on day 0 of AZD1222 vaccination. The clonotype originates from an adult in good health. DNA for the CDR3: TGTGCCAGCACCGGACCGGGACAGCAATACGAGCAGTACTTC. It is translated as CASTGPGQQYEQYF. Variable domain in full (rest from reference TRBV14 and TRBJ2-7): EAGVTQFPSHSVIEKGQTVTLRCDPISGHDNLYWYRRVMGKEIKFLLHFVKESKQDESGMPNNRFLAERTGGTYSTLKVQPAELEDSGVYFCASTGPGQQYEQYFGPGTRLTVT.